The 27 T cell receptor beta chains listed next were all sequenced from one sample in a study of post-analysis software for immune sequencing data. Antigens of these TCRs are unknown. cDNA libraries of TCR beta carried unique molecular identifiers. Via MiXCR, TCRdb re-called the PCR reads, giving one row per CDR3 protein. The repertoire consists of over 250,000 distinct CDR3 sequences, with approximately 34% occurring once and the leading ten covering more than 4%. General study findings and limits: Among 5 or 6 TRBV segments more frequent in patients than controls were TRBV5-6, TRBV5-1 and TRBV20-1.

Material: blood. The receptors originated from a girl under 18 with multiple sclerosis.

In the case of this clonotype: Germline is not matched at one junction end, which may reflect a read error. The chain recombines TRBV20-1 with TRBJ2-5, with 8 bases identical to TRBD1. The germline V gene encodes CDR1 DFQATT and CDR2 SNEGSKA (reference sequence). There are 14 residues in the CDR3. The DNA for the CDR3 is TGCAGTGCCAGGGACAGGCTGTACCAAGAGACTCAGTACTTC. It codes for CSARDRLYQETQYF.

The CDR3 here is CAWSVRGTGKNIQYF. The DNA of the CDR3 is TGTGCCTGGAGTGTAAGGGGGACAGGGAAAAACATTCAGTACTTC. The chain couples TRBV30 to TRBJ2-4; 9 bases match TRBD1. The CDR3 runs 15 residues. The trim removed 0 bases at V and 4 bases at J, leaving 4 bases unmatched. Germline V gene data show CDR1 as GTSNPN and CDR2 as SVGIG (reference sequence).

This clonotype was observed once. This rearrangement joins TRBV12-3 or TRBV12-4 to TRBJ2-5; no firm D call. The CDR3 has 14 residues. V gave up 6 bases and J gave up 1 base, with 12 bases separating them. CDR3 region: CASRALGTQETQYF. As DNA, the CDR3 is TGTGCCAGCAGGGCTCTAGGTACCCAAGAGACCCAGTACTTC.

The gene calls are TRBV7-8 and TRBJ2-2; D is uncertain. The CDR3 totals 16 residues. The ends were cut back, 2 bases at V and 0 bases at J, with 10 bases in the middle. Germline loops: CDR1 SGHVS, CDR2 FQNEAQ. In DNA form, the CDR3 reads TGTGCCAGCAGCTTAAGAACGGTTTCGAACACCGGGGAGCTGTTTTTT. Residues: CASSLRTVSNTGELFF.

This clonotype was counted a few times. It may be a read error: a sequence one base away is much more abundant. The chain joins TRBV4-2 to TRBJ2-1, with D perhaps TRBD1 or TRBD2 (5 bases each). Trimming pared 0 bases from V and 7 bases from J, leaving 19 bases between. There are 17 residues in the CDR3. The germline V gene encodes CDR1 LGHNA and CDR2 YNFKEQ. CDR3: CASSQEGTGHTVNEQFF. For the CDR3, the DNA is TGTGCCAGCAGCCAAGAGGGGACGGGGCATACAGTGAATGAGCAGTTCTTC.

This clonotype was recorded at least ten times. The CDR3 DNA reads TGCGCCAGCAGCCGGGGCTTCGTCGTAGAGACCCAGTACTTC. This translates into CASSRGFVVETQYF. V usage is TRBV4-1 and J usage is TRBJ2-5, with D possibly TRBD1 on 5 matching bases. The V gene's germline CDR1 is MGHRA and CDR2 YSYEKL. The CDR3 length is 14 residues. Trimming removed 4 bases at V and 4 bases at J, with 13 bases between.

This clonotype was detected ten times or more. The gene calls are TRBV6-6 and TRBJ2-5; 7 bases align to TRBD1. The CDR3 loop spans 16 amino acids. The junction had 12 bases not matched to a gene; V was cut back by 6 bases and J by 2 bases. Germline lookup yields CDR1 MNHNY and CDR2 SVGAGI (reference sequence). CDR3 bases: TGTGCCAGCAGAGGGAGACAACAGGGGAAGCAAGAGACCCAGTACTTC. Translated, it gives CASRGRQQGKQETQYF.

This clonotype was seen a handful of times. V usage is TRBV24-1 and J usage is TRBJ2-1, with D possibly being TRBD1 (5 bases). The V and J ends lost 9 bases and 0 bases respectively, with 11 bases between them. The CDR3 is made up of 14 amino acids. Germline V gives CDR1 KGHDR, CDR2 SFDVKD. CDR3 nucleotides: TGTGCCACCGCTAAGGGGATCTCCTACAATGAGCAGTTCTTC. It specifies CATAKGISYNEQFF.

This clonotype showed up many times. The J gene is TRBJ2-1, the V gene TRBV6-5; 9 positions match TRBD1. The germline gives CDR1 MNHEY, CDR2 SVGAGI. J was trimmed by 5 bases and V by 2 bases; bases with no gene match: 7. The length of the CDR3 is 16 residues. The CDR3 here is CASSYTWGQGHNEQFF. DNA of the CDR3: TGTGCCAGCAGTTACACATGGGGACAGGGCCACAATGAGCAGTTCTTC.

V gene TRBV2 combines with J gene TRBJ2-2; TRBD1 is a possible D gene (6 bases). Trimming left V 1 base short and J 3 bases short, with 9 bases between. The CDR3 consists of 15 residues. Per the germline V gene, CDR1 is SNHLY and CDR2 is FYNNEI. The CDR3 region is CASSEVQGYTGELFF. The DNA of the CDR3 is TGTGCCAGCAGTGAAGTACAGGGTTACACCGGGGAGCTGTTTTTT.

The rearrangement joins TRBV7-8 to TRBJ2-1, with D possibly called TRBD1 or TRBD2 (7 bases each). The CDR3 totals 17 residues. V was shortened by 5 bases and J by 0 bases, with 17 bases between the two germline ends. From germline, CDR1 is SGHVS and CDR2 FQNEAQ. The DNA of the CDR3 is TGTGCCAGCAGCCAAGGGGGCGGGGGAAGCTCCTACAATGAGCAGTTCTTC. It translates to CASSQGGGGSSYNEQFF.

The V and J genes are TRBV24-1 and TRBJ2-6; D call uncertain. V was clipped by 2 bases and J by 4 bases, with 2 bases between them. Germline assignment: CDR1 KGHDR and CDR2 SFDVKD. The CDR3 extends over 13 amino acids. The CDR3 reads CATSDSGANVLTF. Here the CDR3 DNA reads TGTGCCACCAGTGATTCCGGGGCCAACGTCCTGACTTTC.

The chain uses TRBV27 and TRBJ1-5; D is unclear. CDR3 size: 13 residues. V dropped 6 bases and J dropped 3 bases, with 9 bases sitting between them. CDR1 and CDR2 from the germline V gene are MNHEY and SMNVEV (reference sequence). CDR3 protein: CASRDGINQPQHF. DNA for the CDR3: TGTGCCAGCAGGGACGGGATCAATCAGCCCCAGCATTTT.

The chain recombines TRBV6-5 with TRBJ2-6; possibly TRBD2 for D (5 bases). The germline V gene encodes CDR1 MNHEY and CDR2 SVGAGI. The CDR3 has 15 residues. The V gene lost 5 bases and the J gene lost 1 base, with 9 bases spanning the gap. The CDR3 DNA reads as TGTGCCAGCAGTGGAGGCTATTCTGGGGCCAACGTCCTGACTTTC. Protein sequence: CASSGGYSGANVLTF.

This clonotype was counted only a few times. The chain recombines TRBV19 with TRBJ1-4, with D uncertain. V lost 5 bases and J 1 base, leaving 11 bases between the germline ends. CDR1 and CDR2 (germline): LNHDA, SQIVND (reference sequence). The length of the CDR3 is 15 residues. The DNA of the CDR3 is TGTGCCAGTAGTCCGCGGACTCTAACTAATGAAAAACTGTTTTTT. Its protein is CASSPRTLTNEKLFF.

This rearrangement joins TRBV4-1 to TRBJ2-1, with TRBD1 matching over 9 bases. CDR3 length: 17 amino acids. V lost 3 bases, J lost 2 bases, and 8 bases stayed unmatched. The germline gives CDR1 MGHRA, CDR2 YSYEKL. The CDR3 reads CASSQRIDRGAYNEQFF. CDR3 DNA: TGCGCCAGCAGCCAGAGGATAGACAGGGGGGCCTACAATGAGCAGTTCTTC.

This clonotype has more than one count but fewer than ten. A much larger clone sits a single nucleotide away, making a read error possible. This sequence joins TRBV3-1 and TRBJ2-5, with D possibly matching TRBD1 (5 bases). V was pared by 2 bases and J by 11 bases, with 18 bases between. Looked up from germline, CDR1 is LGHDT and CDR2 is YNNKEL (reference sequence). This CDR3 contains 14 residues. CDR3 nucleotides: TGTGCCAGCAGCCAACGTGCGACAGCAAACGCGCAGTACTTC. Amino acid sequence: CASSQRATANAQYF.

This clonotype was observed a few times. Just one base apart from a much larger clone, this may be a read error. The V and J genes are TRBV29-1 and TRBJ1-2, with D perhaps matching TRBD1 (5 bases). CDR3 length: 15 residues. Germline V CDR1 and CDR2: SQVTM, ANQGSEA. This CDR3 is CSFSTAGKGYYGYTF. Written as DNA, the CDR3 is TGCAGTTTTTCTACCGCAGGGAAGGGTTACTATGGCTACACCTTC.

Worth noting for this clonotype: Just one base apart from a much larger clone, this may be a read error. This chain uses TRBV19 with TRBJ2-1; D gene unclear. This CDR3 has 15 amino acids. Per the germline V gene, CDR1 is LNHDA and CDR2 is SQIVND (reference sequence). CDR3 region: CASSISGYSYSEQFF. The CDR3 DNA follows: TGTGCCAGTAGTATTTCAGGCTACTCCTACAGTGAGCAGTTCTTC.

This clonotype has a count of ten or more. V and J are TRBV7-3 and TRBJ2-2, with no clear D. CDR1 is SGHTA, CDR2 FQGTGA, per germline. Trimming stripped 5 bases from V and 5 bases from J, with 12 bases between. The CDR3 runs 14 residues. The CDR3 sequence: CASSGGPGTGELFF. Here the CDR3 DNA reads TGTGCCAGCAGCGGTGGCCCCGGAACCGGGGAGCTGTTTTTT.

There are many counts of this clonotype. CDR3 bases: TGTGCCAGCAGTGTGGCCGGGCCGGATACGCAGTATTTT. Translation gives CASSVAGPDTQYF. The rearrangement joins TRBV25-1 to TRBJ2-3; D is ambiguous. V dropped 4 bases and J dropped 6 bases, with 11 bases sitting between them. Germline V gene lookup returns CDR1 MGHDK and CDR2 SYGVNS. The CDR3 loop spans 13 amino acids.

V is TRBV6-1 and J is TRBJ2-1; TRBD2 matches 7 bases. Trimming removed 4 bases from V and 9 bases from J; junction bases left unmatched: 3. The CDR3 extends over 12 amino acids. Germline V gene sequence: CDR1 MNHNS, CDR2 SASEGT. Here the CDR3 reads CASSGRGVEQFF. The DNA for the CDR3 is TGTGCCAGCAGTGGCCGGGGGGTTGAGCAGTTCTTC.

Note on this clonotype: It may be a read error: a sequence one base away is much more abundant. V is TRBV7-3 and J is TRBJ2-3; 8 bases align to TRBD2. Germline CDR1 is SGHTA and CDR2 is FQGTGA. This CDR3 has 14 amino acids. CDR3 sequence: CTSSWSGSQDTQYF. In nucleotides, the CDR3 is TGTACCAGCAGCTGGAGCGGGAGTCAGGATACGCAGTATTTT.

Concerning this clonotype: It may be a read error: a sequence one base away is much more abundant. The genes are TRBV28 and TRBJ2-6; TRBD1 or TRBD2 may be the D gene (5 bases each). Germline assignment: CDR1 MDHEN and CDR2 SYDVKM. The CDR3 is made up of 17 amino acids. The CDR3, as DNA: TGTGCCAGCAGCTGGACGGAGCCTCAAACCGGGGCCAACGTCCTGATTTTC. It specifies CASSWTEPQTGANVLIF.

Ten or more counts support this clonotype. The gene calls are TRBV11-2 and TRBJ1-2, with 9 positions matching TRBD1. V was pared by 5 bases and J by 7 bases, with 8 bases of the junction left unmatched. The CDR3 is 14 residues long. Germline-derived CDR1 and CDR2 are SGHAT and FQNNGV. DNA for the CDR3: TGTGCCAGCAGCCGACCGGGACAGGGCGCTGGCTACACCTTC. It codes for CASSRPGQGAGYTF. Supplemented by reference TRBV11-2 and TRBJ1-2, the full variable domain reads EAGVAQSPRYKIIEKRQSVAFWCNPISGHATLYWYQQILGQGPKLLIQFQNNGVVDDSQLPKDRFSAERLKGVDSTLKIQPAKLEDSAVYLCASSRPGQGAGYTFGSGTRLTVV.

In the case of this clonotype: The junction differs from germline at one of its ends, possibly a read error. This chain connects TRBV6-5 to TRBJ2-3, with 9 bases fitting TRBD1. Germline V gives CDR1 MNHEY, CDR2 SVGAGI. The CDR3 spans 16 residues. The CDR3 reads CASSDSGTGFTDTQYF. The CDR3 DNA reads TGTGCCAGCAGTGACTCCGGGACAGGGTTTACAGATACGCAGTATTTT.

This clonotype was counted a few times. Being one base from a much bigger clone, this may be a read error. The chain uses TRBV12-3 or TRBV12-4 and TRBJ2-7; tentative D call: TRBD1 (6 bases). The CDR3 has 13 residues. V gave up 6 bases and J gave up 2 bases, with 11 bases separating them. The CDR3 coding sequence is TGTGCCAGCAGCGCCAGGACAGCCTACGAGCAGTACTTC. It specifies CASSARTAYEQYF.